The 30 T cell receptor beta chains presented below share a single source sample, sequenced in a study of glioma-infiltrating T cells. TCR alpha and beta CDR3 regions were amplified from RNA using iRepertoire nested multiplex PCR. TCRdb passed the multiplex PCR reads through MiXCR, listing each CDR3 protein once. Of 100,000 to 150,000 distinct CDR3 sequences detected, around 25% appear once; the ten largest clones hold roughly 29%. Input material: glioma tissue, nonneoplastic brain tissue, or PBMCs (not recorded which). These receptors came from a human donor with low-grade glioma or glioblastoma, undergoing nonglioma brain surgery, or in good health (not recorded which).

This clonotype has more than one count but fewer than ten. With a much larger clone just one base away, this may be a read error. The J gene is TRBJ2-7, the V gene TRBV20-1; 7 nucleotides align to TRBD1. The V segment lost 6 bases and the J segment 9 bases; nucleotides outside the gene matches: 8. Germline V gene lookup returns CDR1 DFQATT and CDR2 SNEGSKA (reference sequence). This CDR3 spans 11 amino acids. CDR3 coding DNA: TGCAGTGCCCAACGAGGGGGCGTGCAGTACGTC. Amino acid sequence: CSAQRGGVQYV.

The CDR3 DNA sequence: TGCAGCGCCGACGGGACTGAAGCTTTCTTT. Protein sequence: CSADGTEAFF. The chain has TRBV29-1 and TRBJ1-1; no reliable D call. Germline-derived CDR1 and CDR2 are SQVTM and ANQGSEA. The CDR3 has 10 amino acids. The ends were cut back, 7 bases at V and 5 bases at J, with 8 bases in the middle. Full variable domain (remainder filled in from reference TRBV29-1 and TRBJ1-1): SAVISQKPSRDICQRGTSLTIQCQVDSQVTMMFWYRQQPGQSLTLIATANQGSEATYESGFVIDKFPISRPNLTFSTLTVSNMSPEDSSIYLCSADGTEAFFGQGTRLTVV.

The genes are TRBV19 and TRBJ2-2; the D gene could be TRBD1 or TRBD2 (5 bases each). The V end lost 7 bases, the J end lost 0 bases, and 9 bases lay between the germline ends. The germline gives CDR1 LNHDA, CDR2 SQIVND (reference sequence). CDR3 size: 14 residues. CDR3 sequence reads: CASKGTTNTGELFF. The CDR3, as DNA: TGTGCCAGTAAGGGGACCACGAACACCGGGGAGCTGTTTTTT.

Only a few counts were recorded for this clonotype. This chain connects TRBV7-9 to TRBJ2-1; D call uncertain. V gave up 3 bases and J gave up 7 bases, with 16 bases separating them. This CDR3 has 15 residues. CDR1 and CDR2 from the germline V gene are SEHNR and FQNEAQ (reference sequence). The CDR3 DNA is TGTGCCAGCAGCTTTTACTCGGCAGCCGCTAATGAGCAGTTCTTC. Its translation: CASSFYSAAANEQFF.

CDR3 DNA sequence: TGTGCCAGCAGTGAAAGCCTAGCGCAAGAGACCCAGTACTTC. Its translation is CASSESLAQETQYF. The V call is TRBV2, the J call TRBJ2-5; possibly TRBD2 for D (6 bases). With 2 bases removed from V and 2 bases from J, the gap between germline ends came to 9 bases. This CDR3 contains 14 residues. Germline loops: CDR1 SNHLY, CDR2 FYNNEI.

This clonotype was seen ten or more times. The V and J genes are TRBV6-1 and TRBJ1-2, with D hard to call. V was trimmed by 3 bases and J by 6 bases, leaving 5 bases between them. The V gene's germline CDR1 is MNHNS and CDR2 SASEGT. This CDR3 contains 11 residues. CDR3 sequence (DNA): TGTGCCAGCAGTGATTGGGATGGCTACACCTTC. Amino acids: CASSDWDGYTF.

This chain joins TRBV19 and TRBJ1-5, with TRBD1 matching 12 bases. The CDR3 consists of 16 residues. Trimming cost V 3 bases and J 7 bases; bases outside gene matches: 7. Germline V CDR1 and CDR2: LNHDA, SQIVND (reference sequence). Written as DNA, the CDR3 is TGTGCCAGTAGTATCCGGGGACAGGGGGCAAGGCAGCCCCAGCATTTT. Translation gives CASSIRGQGARQPQHF.

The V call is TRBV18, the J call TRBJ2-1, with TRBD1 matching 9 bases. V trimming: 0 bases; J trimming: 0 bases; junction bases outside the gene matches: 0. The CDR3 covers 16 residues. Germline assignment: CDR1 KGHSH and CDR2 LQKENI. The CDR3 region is CASSPPGQGSYNEQFF. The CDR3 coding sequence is TGTGCCAGCTCACCACCGGGACAGGGCTCCTACAATGAGCAGTTCTTC.

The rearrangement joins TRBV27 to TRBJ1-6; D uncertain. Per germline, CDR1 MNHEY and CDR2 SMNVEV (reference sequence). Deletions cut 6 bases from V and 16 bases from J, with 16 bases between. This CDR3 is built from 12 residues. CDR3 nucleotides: TGTGCCAGCAGCTTCCGCCCACTAATGCTCCACTTT. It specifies CASSFRPLMLHF.

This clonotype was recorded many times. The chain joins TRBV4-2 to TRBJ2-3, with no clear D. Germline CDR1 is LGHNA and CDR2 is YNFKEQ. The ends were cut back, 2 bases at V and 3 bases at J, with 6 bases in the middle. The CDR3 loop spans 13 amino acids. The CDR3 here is CASSQRHTDTQYF. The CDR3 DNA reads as TGTGCCAGCAGCCAACGACATACAGATACGCAGTATTTT.

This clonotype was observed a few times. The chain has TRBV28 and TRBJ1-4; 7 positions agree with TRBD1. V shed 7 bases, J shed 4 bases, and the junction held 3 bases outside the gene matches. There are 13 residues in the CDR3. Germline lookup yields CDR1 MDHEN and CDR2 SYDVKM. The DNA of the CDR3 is TGTGCCAGCACCGGGGACAGTAATGAAAAACTGTTTTTT. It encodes CASTGDSNEKLFF. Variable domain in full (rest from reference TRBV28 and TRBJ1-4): DVKVTQSSRYLVKRTGEKVFLECVQDMDHENMFWYRQDPGLGLRLIYFSYDVKMKEKGDIPEGYSVSREKKERFSLILESASTNQTSMYLCASTGDSNEKLFFGSGTQLSVL.

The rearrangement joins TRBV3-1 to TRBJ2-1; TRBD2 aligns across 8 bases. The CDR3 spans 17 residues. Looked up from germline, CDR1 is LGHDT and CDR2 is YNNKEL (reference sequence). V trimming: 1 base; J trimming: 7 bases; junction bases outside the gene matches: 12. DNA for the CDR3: TGTGCCAGCAGCCAAGTCTCCGGCGCGGGGGGTTGGAATGAGCAGTTCTTC. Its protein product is CASSQVSGAGGWNEQFF.

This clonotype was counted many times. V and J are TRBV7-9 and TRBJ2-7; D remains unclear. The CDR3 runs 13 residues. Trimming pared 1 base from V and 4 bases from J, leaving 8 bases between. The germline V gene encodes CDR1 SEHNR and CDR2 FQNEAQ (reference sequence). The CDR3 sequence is CASSLGGRYEQYV. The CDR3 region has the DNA TGTGCCAGCAGCTTAGGAGGACGGTACGAGCAGTACGTC.

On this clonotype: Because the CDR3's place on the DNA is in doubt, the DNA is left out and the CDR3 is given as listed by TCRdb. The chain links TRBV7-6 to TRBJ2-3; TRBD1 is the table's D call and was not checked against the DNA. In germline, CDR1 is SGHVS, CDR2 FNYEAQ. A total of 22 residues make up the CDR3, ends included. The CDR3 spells CASSFYICSASVRGRITDTQYF.

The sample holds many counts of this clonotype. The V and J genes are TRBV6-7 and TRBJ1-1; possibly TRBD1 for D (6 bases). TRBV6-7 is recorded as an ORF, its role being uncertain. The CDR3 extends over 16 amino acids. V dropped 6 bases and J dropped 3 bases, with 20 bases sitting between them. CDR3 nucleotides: TGTGCCAGCAGCCGGGGGGGCAGGGCGGGCGACACTGAAGCTTTCTTT. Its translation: CASSRGGRAGDTEAFF.

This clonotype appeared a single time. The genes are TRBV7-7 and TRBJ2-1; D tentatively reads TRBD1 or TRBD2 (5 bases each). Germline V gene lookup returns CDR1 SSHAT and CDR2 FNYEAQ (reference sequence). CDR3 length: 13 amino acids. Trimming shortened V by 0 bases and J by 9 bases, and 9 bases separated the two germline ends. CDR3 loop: CASSLAGESEQFF. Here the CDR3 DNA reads TGTGCCAGCAGCTTAGCGGGGGAAAGTGAGCAGTTCTTC.

The CDR3 DNA follows: TGTGCCAGCAGCCTCTGGGACAGTGGACTCTACGAGCAGTACGTC. Amino acid sequence: CASSLWDSGLYEQYV. The V call is TRBV6-1, the J call TRBJ2-7; 7 nucleotides agree with TRBD1. The CDR3 covers 15 residues. The trim removed 6 bases at V and 3 bases at J, leaving 11 bases unmatched. CDR1 MNHNS and CDR2 SASEGT come from the germline V gene.

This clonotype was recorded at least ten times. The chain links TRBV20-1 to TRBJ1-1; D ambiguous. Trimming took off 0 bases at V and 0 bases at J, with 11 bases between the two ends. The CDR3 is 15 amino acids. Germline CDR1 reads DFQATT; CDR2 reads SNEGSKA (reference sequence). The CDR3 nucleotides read TGCAGTGCTAGAGATCGGCGCATGCTGAACACTGAAGCTTTCTTT. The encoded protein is CSARDRRMLNTEAFF.

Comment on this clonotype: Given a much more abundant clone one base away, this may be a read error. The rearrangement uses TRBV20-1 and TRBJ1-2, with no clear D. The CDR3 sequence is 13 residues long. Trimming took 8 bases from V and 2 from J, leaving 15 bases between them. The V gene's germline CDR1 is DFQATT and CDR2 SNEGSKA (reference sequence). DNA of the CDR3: TGCAGTTTTGCACCAAGGCAGAACTATGGCTACACCTTC. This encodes CSFAPRQNYGYTF.

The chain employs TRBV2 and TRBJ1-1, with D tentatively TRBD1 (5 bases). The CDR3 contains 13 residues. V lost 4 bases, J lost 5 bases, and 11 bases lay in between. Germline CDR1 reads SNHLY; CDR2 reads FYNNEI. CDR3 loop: CASSGTRETEAFF. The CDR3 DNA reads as TGTGCCAGCAGTGGGACAAGAGAGACTGAAGCTTTCTTT.

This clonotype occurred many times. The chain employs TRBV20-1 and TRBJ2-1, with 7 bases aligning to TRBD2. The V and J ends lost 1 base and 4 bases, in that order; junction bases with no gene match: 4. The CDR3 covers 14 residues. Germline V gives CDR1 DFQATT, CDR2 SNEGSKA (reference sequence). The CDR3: CSARAGGGYNEQFF. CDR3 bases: TGCAGTGCTAGAGCGGGGGGAGGATACAATGAGCAGTTCTTC.

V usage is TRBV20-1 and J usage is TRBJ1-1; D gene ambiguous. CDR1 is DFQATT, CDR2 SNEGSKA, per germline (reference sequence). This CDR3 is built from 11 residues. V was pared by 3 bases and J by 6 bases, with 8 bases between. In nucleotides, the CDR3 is TGCAGTGCTAGTCCAATATCTGAAGCTTTCTTT. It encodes CSASPISEAFF.

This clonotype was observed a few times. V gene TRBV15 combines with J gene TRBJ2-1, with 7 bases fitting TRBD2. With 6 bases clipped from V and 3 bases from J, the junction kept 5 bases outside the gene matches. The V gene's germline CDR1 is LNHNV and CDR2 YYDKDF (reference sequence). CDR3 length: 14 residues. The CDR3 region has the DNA TGTGCCACCAGGGACCCGGGGGGCTACAATGAGCAGTTCTTC. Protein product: CATRDPGGYNEQFF.

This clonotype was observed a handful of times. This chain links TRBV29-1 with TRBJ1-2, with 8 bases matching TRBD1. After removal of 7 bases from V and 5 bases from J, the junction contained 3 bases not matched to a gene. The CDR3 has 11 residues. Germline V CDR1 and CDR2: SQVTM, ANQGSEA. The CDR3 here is CSARTGYGYTF. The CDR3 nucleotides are TGCAGCGCCCGGACAGGGTATGGCTACACCTTC.

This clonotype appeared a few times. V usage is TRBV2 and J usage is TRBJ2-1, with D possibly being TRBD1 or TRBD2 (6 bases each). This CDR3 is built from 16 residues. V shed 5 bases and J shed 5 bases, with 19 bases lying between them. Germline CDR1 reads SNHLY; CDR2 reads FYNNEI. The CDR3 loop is CASSPDSLGGNNEQFF. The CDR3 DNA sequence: TGTGCCAGCAGTCCCGACTCTCTAGGGGGGAACAATGAGCAGTTCTTC.

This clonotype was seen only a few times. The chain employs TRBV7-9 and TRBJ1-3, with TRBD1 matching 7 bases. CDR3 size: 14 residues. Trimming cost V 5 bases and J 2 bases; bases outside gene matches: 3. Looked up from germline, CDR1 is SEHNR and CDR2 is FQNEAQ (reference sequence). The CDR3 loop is CASSRGTAGNTIYF. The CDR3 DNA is TGTGCCAGCAGCCGAGGGACAGCTGGAAACACCATATATTTT. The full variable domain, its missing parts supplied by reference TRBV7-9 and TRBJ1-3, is DTGVSQNPRHKITKRGQNVTFRCDPISEHNRLYWYRQTLGQGPEFLTYFQNEAQLEKSRLLSDRFSAERPKGSFSTLEIQRTEQGDSAMYLCASSRGTAGNTIYFGEGSWLTVV.

As DNA, the CDR3 is TGTGCCAGCAGCGCCTGGACAGGGTTGAACACTGAAGCTTTCTTT. It encodes CASSAWTGLNTEAFF. V gene TRBV7-9 combines with J gene TRBJ1-1; TRBD1 agrees at 8 bases. Germline V gene sequence: CDR1 SEHNR, CDR2 FQNEAQ (reference sequence). The CDR3 consists of 15 residues. V was pared by 5 bases and J by 0 bases, with 5 bases of the junction left unmatched. The full variable domain, in which reference TRBV7-9 and TRBJ1-1 provide the parts outside the CDR3, is DTGVSQNPRHKITKRGQNVTFRCDPISEHNRLYWYRQTLGQGPEFLTYFQNEAQLEKSRLLSDRFSAERPKGSFSTLEIQRTEQGDSAMYLCASSAWTGLNTEAFFGQGTRLTVV.

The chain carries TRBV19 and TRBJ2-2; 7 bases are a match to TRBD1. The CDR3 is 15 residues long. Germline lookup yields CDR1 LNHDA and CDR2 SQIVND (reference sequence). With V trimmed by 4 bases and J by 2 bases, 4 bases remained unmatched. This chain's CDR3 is CASSKRDRNTGELFF. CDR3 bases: TGTGCCAGTAGTAAGAGGGACAGAAACACCGGGGAGCTGTTTTTT.

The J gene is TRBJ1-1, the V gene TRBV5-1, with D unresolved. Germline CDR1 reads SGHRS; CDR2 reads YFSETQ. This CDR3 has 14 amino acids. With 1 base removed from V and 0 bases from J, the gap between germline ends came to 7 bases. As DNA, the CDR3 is TGCGCCAGCAGCTTGTCTACTGTGAACACTGAAGCTTTCTTT. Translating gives CASSLSTVNTEAFF.

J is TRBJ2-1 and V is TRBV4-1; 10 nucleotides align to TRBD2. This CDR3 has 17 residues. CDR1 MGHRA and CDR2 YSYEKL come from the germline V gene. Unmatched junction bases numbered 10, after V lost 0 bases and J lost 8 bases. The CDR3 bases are TGCGCCAGCAGCCAAGACATCGGGCTAGCGGGGGTTGATGAGCAGTTCTTC. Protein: CASSQDIGLAGVDEQFF.